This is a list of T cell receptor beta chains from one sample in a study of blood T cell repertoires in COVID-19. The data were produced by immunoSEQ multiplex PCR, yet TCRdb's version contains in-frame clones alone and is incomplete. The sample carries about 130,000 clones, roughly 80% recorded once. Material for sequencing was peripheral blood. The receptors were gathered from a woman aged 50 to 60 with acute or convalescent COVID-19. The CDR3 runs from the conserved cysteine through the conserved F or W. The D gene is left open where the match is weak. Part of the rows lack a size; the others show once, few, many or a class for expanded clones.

CDR3 protein: CASSSRIGGDYGYTF
CDR3 DNA: TGTGCCAGCAGCTCCCGCATCGGGGGGGACTATGGCTACACCTTC
J gene: TRBJ1-2
V gene: TRBV2
D gene: -
clone size: -

CDR3 protein: CASSVGAETYEQYF
CDR3 DNA: TGTGCCAGCAGCGTAGGGGCAGAGACCTACGAGCAGTACTTC
J gene: TRBJ2-7
V gene: TRBV9
D gene: -
clone size: -

CDR3 protein: CASSLASYEQYF
CDR3 DNA: TGTGCCAGCAGCTTGGCATCCTACGAGCAGTACTTC
J gene: TRBJ2-7
V gene: TRBV5-6
D gene: -
clone size: -

CDR3 protein: CSVEETNRGYEQYF
CDR3 DNA: TGCAGCGTTGAAGAAACTAACAGGGGTTACGAGCAGTACTTC
J gene: TRBJ2-7
V gene: TRBV29-1
D gene: TRBD1
clone size: -

CDR3 protein: CASSLQGQGPSYEQYF
CDR3 DNA: TGTGCCAGCAGCTTACAAGGACAGGGGCCCTCCTACGAGCAGTACTTC
J gene: TRBJ2-7
V gene: TRBV11-2
D gene: TRBD1
clone size: once

CDR3 protein: CASSLRVDSPLHF
CDR3 DNA: TGTGCCAGCAGTTTGAGGGTGGATTCACCCCTCCACTTT
J gene: TRBJ1-6
V gene: TRBV6-5
D gene: -
clone size: -

CDR3 protein: CASSLERRTGTEAFF
CDR3 DNA: TGTGCCAGCAGCTTAGAACGACGAACGGGCACTGAAGCTTTCTTT
J gene: TRBJ1-1
V gene: TRBV13
D gene: -
clone size: once

CDR3 protein: CASSEVSLGAGLAVTDTQYF
CDR3 DNA: TGTGCCAGCAGTGAAGTGTCCTTGGGGGCGGGACTAGCGGTGACAGATACGCAGTATTTT
J gene: TRBJ2-3
V gene: TRBV6-1
D gene: TRBD2
clone size: -

CDR3 protein: CASSLPSGPNTGELFF
CDR3 DNA: TGTGCCAGCAGCTTACCTAGCGGGCCGAACACCGGGGAGCTGTTTTTT
J gene: TRBJ2-2
V gene: TRBV5-8
D gene: TRBD2
clone size: -

CDR3 protein: CASSLGYGSGYTF
CDR3 DNA: TGTGCCAGCAGCCTTGGATACGGGAGTGGCTACACCTTC
J gene: TRBJ1-2
V gene: TRBV6-5
D gene: -
clone size: -

CDR3 protein: CASSGNPRVYEQFF
CDR3 DNA: TGTGCCAGCAGCGGCAACCCCAGGGTCTATGAGCAGTTCTTC
J gene: TRBJ2-1
V gene: TRBV7-2
D gene: -
clone size: once

CDR3 protein: CASSQDTGATETQYF
CDR3 DNA: TGTGCCAGCAGCCAGGATACAGGGGCGACTGAGACCCAGTACTTC
J gene: TRBJ2-5
V gene: TRBV3-1/TRBV3-2
D gene: TRBD1
clone size: -

CDR3 protein: CASSWSELYGGYTF
CDR3 DNA: TGTGCCAGCAGTTGGTCGGAACTATATGGTGGCTACACCTTC
J gene: TRBJ1-2
V gene: TRBV6-5
D gene: -
clone size: once

CDR3 protein: CASSESGAIEAFF
CDR3 DNA: TGCGCCAGCAGTGAGTCGGGAGCGATTGAAGCTTTCTTT
J gene: TRBJ1-1
V gene: TRBV10-1
D gene: -
clone size: -

CDR3 protein: CASTRQGPLVRTEAFF
CDR3 DNA: TGTGCCAGCACCCGACAGGGGCCCTTGGTGCGCACTGAAGCTTTCTTT
J gene: TRBJ1-1
V gene: TRBV7-2
D gene: TRBD1
clone size: few

CDR3 protein: CSAGDKNYGYTF
CDR3 DNA: TGCAGCGCTGGTGACAAAAACTATGGCTACACCTTC
J gene: TRBJ1-2
V gene: TRBV29-1
D gene: -
clone size: -

CDR3 protein: CATSRGIAGGRANVLTF
CDR3 DNA: TGTGCCACCAGCAGAGGAATCGCCGGGGGAAGGGCCAACGTCCTGACTTTC
J gene: TRBJ2-6
V gene: TRBV15
D gene: -
clone size: -

CDR3 protein: CATSDSDRAGELFF
CDR3 DNA: TGTGCCACCAGTGACTCTGACAGGGCCGGGGAGCTGTTTTTT
J gene: TRBJ2-2
V gene: TRBV24-1
D gene: TRBD1
clone size: -

CDR3 protein: CASSSTDRGQINQPQHF
CDR3 DNA: TGTGCCAGTAGTAGCACGGACAGGGGGCAGATCAATCAGCCCCAGCATTTT
J gene: TRBJ1-5
V gene: TRBV19
D gene: TRBD1
clone size: -

CDR3 protein: CASSDRPVSLNRGYTF
CDR3 DNA: TGTGCCAGTAGTGACAGGCCGGTATCTTTAAACCGTGGCTACACCTTC
J gene: TRBJ1-2
V gene: TRBV19
D gene: -
clone size: -